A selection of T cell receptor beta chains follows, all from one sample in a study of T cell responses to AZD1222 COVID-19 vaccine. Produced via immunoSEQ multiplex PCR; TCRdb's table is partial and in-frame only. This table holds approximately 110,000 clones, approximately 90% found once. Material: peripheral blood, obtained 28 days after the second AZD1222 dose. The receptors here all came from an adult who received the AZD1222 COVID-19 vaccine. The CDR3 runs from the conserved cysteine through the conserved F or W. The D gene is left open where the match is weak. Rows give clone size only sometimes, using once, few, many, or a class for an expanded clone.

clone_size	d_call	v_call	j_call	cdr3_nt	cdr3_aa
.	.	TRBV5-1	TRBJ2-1	TGCGCCAGCAGCTTGGAACTAGCAGATAACAATGAGCAGTTCTTC	CASSLELADNNEQFF
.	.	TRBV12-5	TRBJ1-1	TGTGCTAGTGCTCACCCCGTCGGGGCCCCTTTCTTT	CASAHPVGAPFF
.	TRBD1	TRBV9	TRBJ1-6	TGTGCCAGCAGCGTATCCCCCAGGGGGGATTCACCCCTCCACTTT	CASSVSPRGDSPLHF
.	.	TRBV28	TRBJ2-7	TGTGCCAGCAGTTTAGGGCAGGGTTCGTACTTC	CASSLGQGSYF
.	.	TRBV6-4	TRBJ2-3	TGTGCCAGCAGTGAGAGTGCGAGCGGCGCGGCAGATACGCAGTATTTT	CASSESASGAADTQYF
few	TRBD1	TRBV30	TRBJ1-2	TGTGCCTGGAGTGTAAGGGACAGTGCGGGTGGCTACACCTTC	CAWSVRDSAGGYTF
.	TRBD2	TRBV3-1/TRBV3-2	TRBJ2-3	TGTGCCAGCAGCCAAAGAGGGGAGGGGGATACGCAGTATTTT	CASSQRGEGDTQYF
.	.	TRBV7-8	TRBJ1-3	TGTGCCAGCAGCTTAGCGGGTGTCGGAGCGAGCTCTGGAAACACCATATATTTT	CASSLAGVGASSGNTIYF
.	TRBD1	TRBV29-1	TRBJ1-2	TGCAGCGTTCGGGACAGGGAGGAGAATGGCTACACCTTC	CSVRDREENGYTF
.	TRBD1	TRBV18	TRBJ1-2	TGTGCCAGCTCACTGCCGGGACAGGGGTTTCGTGGCTACACCTTC	CASSLPGQGFRGYTF
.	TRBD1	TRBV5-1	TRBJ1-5	TGCGCCAGCAGTTCGACAGGGGATAGCAATCAGCCCCAGCATTTT	CASSSTGDSNQPQHF
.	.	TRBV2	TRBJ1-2	TGTGCCAGCAGTGAGCAGTCTAACTATGGCTACACCTTC	CASSEQSNYGYTF
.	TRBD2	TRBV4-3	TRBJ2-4	TGCGCCAGCAGCCAAGATTACGGGCGGGAGTGGGACATTCAGTACTTC	CASSQDYGREWDIQYF
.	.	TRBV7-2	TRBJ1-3	TGTGCCAGCAGCTTAGGTAACAGGAATTATGGAAACACCATATATTTT	CASSLGNRNYGNTIYF
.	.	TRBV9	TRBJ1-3	TGTGCCAGCAGCGTAGGGGGGGAATTTGACACCATATATTTT	CASSVGGEFDTIYF
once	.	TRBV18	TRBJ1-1	TGTGCCAGCTCCCCTACCAGAGGGGGCACTGAAGCTTTCTTT	CASSPTRGGTEAFF
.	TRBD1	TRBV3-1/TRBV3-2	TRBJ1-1	TGTGCCAGCAGCCGGTCGATGCAGGGGGCGCGAGGCACTGAAGCTTTCTTT	CASSRSMQGARGTEAFF
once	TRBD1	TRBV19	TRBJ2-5	TGTGCCAGTAGTGTCCCCGGGACAGAACCCGAGACCCAGTACTTC	CASSVPGTEPETQYF
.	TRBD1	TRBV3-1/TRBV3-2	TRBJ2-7	TGTGCCAGCAGCCAAGGTGGGGGACAGGGGAACGAGCAGTACTTC	CASSQGGGQGNEQYF
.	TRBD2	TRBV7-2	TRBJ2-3	TGTGCCAGCAGCTTGTCAAGCGGGAGGATGGCAGATACGCAGTATTTT	CASSLSSGRMADTQYF
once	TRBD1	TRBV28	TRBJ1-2	TGTGCCAGCAGTCTTTTGACAGGGGGCTTAGGTGGCTACACCTTC	CASSLLTGGLGGYTF
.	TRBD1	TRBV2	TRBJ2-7	TGTGCCACACGACAGGGGGCAACCTACGAGCAGTACTTC	CATRQGATYEQYF
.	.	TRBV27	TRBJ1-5	TGTGCCAGCAGTTTATCCCAGGACTATCAGCCCCAGCATTTT	CASSLSQDYQPQHF
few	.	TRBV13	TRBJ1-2	TGTGCCAGCAGCTTCCAGGGAGAGAACGGCTATGGCTACACCTTC	CASSFQGENGYGYTF
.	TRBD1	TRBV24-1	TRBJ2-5	TGTGCCACCTCCTCCGGACAGGGGATGGAGACCCAGTACTTC	CATSSGQGMETQYF
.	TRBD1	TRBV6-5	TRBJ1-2	TGTGCCAGCAGTTACCTAACAGGGGGCTATGGCTACACCTTC	CASSYLTGGYGYTF
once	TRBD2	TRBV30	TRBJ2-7	TGTGCCTGGAGTGTAGGGGGGACTAGCAGTGCGCAGTACTTC	CAWSVGGTSSAQYF